The clone carrying this T cell receptor (beta chain) occurred a few times. Its antigen remains unknown. This sample's TCRbeta library carried unique molecular identifier barcodes. TCRdb redid the calling of the PCR reads with MiXCR, one entry per CDR3 protein. Of hundreds of thousands of distinct CDR3 sequences in the sample, 10% to 15% were seen once. This record belongs to a study of T-cell reconstitution after alpha-beta-depleted transplantation in children. Findings of the study overall: Some patients' high day-60 TCRbeta diversity was attributed to recipient cells surviving conditioning.

The sequenced sample was PBMCs, mostly from graft donor cells, obtained 360 days after TCRalphabeta/CD19-depleted stem cell transplant. This clonotype originated in a male patient between 5 and 17 years old who had a stem cell transplant for acute myeloid leukemia, so the T cells may come from the graft donor.

The CDR3 DNA reads TGCGCCAGCAGCTCGGGACTAGCGGTAGGAACAGATACGCAGTATTTT. Amino acids: CASSSGLAVGTDTQYF. V is TRBV5-1 and J is TRBJ2-3; 11 positions match TRBD2. With V trimmed by 3 bases and J by 3 bases, 6 bases remained unmatched. The CDR3 extends over 16 amino acids. Germline CDR1 is SGHRS and CDR2 is YFSETQ.